This T cell receptor beta chain appears in the sequencing data of a study of shared clonotypes between healthy human individuals. Study background: Plates per donor: three CD4 naive, three CD4 memory, two CD8 naive, one CD8 memory.

TCRdb's copy holds only in-frame clones and misses some; the assay was immunoSEQ multiplex PCR. Of 2,500,000 or so clones listed, roughly 93% are singletons. The CDR3 spans 15 residues. V lost 1 base and J lost 0, with 8 bases in between. CDR1 and CDR2 from the germline V gene are SGHRS and YFSETQ. The study's findings and limits: Unshared clonotypes carried lower generation probabilities than those common to all four donors.

Donors comprised healthy HIV-negative adults lacking recent acute infections or vaccinations. As regards this clone: Its matching antigen is unknown.

The rearrangement uses TRBV5-1 and TRBJ1-3; D is unclear. The sequence was obtained from a man between 18 and 29 years old in good health. Some clones in this sample may be carry-over from other donors' samples. Sequencing was performed on naive CD4+ T cells from PBMCs. Documented subset: CD45RA+ positively selected. CDR3 region: CASSLLANSGNTIYF. The DNA for the CDR3 is TGCGCCAGCAGCTTGCTGGCTAACTCTGGAAACACCATATATTTT.